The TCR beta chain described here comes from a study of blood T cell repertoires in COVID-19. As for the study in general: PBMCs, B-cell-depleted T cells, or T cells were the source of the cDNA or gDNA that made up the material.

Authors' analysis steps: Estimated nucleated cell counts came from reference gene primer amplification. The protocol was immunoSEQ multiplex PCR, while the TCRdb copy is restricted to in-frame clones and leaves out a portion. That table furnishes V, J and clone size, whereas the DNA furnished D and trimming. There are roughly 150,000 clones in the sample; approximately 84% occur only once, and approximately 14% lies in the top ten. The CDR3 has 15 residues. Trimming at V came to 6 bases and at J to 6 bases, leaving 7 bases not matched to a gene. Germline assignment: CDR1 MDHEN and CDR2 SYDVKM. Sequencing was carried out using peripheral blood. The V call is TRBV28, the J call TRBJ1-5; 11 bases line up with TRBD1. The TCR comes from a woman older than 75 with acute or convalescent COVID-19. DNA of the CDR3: TGTGCCAGCAGACCAAGGGACAGGGGGATTCAGCCCCAGCATTTT. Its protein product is CASRPRDRGIQPQHF.